The rows below give T cell receptor beta chains drawn from one sample of a study of T cells in Graves' hyperthyroidism and ophthalmopathy. MiXCR, applied by TCRdb to the multiplex PCR reads, yields one record per CDR3 protein. The data show 650,000 to 750,000 distinct CDR3 sequences, 12% to 15% seen once. The sample consisted of blood. These receptors all stem from a woman under 30 with Graves' hyperthyroidism. Both conserved end residues are part of each CDR3. Fields, in order: J gene, D gene, clone size, V gene, CDR3 DNA, CDR3 protein. A D gene is named only where the DNA matches it firmly. Rows give clone size only sometimes, using once, few, many, or a class for an expanded clone.

j_call: TRBJ2-1
d_call: -
clone_size: few
v_call: TRBV7-9
cdr3_nt: TGTGCCAGCAGCCAGGCGGGCGGAGTAAATGAGCAGTTCTTC
cdr3_aa: CASSQAGGVNEQFF

j_call: TRBJ1-5
d_call: TRBD1
clone_size: -
v_call: TRBV28
cdr3_nt: TGTGCCAGCAGGATCCGGACAGGGAGCAATCAGCCCCAGCATTTT
cdr3_aa: CASRIRTGSNQPQHF

j_call: TRBJ2-1
d_call: TRBD2
clone_size: -
v_call: TRBV19
cdr3_nt: TGTGCCAGTAGTGTGGCTAGCGGGGGCGAGCAGTTCTTC
cdr3_aa: CASSVASGGEQFF

j_call: TRBJ2-7
d_call: -
clone_size: -
v_call: TRBV6-2/TRBV6-3
cdr3_nt: TGTGCCAGCAGTTACTCGATTTCTAGTCAAGGCTACGAGCAGTACTTC
cdr3_aa: CASSYSISSQGYEQYF

j_call: TRBJ2-7
d_call: -
clone_size: few
v_call: TRBV5-5
cdr3_nt: TGTGCCAGCAGCTACCCTGGGGCCTACGAGCAGTACTTC
cdr3_aa: CASSYPGAYEQYF

j_call: TRBJ2-1
d_call: -
clone_size: -
v_call: TRBV7-9
cdr3_nt: TGTGCCAGCGAGGCGACTAGCTACAATGAGCAGTTCTTC
cdr3_aa: CASEATSYNEQFF

j_call: TRBJ2-7
d_call: TRBD2
clone_size: -
v_call: TRBV10-3
cdr3_nt: TGTGCCATCGAGGAGCGGACTAGCGGGTGCGAAAACTACGAGCAGTACTTC
cdr3_aa: CAIEERTSGCENYEQYF

j_call: TRBJ1-1
d_call: -
clone_size: few
v_call: TRBV10-3
cdr3_nt: TGTGCCATCAGTGATGGGGCAGGCAGGGCTTTCTTT
cdr3_aa: CAISDGAGRAFF

j_call: TRBJ1-6
d_call: -
clone_size: -
v_call: TRBV20-1
cdr3_nt: TGCAGTGCTAGGGGCGACAGGCCGATCAATTCACCCCTCCACTTT
cdr3_aa: CSARGDRPINSPLHF

j_call: TRBJ1-1
d_call: -
clone_size: many
v_call: TRBV5-1
cdr3_nt: TGCGCCAGCAGCCAAACACCTATAGACACTGAAGCTTTCTTT
cdr3_aa: CASSQTPIDTEAFF

j_call: TRBJ2-5
d_call: TRBD2
clone_size: -
v_call: TRBV6-8
cdr3_nt: TGTGCCAGCAGTTCCCCCTCCGGGACTAGGATTCAAGAGACCCAGTACTTC
cdr3_aa: CASSSPSGTRIQETQYF

j_call: TRBJ1-5
d_call: -
clone_size: many
v_call: TRBV4-1
cdr3_nt: TGCGCCAGCAGCCGGATAACGAATCAGCCCCAGCATTTT
cdr3_aa: CASSRITNQPQHF

j_call: TRBJ1-5
d_call: -
clone_size: few
v_call: TRBV20-1
cdr3_nt: TGCAGTGCTAGGGGTGGGGAATGGGACAATCAGCCCCAGCATTTT
cdr3_aa: CSARGGEWDNQPQHF

j_call: TRBJ2-7
d_call: -
clone_size: -
v_call: TRBV7-9
cdr3_nt: TGTGCCAGCAGCTCTGCCCGGGGAGATACCTACGAGCAGTACTTC
cdr3_aa: CASSSARGDTYEQYF

j_call: TRBJ2-1
d_call: -
clone_size: many
v_call: TRBV2
cdr3_nt: TGTGCCAGCAGTGAGGGGTCCTACAATGAGCAGTTCTTC
cdr3_aa: CASSEGSYNEQFF

j_call: TRBJ1-3
d_call: -
clone_size: -
v_call: TRBV6-1
cdr3_nt: TGTGCCAGCGGGACGCTCGATAACACCATATATTTT
cdr3_aa: CASGTLDNTIYF

j_call: TRBJ2-7
d_call: -
clone_size: many
v_call: TRBV6-5
cdr3_nt: TGTGCCAGCAGTTACTCCGCCGTACGAGGGCCGTACGAGCAGTACTTC
cdr3_aa: CASSYSAVRGPYEQYF

j_call: TRBJ2-4
d_call: TRBD1
clone_size: few
v_call: TRBV15
cdr3_nt: TGTGCCACCAGCCACAGGGGTGTAGCCAAAAACATTCAGTACTTC
cdr3_aa: CATSHRGVAKNIQYF

j_call: TRBJ1-1
d_call: TRBD1
clone_size: -
v_call: TRBV24-1
cdr3_nt: TGTGCCACCAGTGATTTTCGAGGGGGCAGGACTGAAGCTTTCTTT
cdr3_aa: CATSDFRGGRTEAFF

j_call: TRBJ2-2
d_call: -
clone_size: few
v_call: TRBV20-1
cdr3_nt: TGCAGGATCCGGGGGCGGAACACCGGGGAGCTGTTTTTT
cdr3_aa: CRIRGRNTGELFF

j_call: TRBJ2-7
d_call: -
clone_size: many
v_call: TRBV2
cdr3_nt: TGTGCAGGTGCGCCCCTCTACGAGCAGTACTTC
cdr3_aa: CAGAPLYEQYF

j_call: TRBJ2-3
d_call: -
clone_size: -
v_call: TRBV7-3
cdr3_nt: TGTGCCAGCAGCTCGGACCACACAGATACGCAGTATTTT
cdr3_aa: CASSSDHTDTQYF

j_call: TRBJ2-7
d_call: -
clone_size: -
v_call: TRBV19
cdr3_nt: TGTGCCAGTAGTCAGAACTCAGGGGTAGCCTCCTACGAGCAGTACTTC
cdr3_aa: CASSQNSGVASYEQYF

j_call: TRBJ1-2
d_call: -
clone_size: many
v_call: TRBV29-1
cdr3_nt: TGCAGTGCAACGGGGGGGGAGTCCAAGGGCTACACCTTC
cdr3_aa: CSATGGESKGYTF

j_call: TRBJ2-3
d_call: -
clone_size: -
v_call: TRBV27
cdr3_nt: TGTGCCAGCAGTTGGGGGGAGACCACAGATACGCAGTATTTT
cdr3_aa: CASSWGETTDTQYF

j_call: TRBJ1-3
d_call: -
clone_size: -
v_call: TRBV4-3
cdr3_nt: TGCGCCAGCAGCCAAGATATTTTCGGAAACACCATATATTTT
cdr3_aa: CASSQDIFGNTIYF

j_call: TRBJ2-1
d_call: TRBD2
clone_size: many
v_call: TRBV7-3
cdr3_nt: TGTGCCAGCAGCTCCTCTAGCGGCCCCGGGAATGAGCAGTTCTTC
cdr3_aa: CASSSSSGPGNEQFF

j_call: TRBJ2-3
d_call: -
clone_size: few
v_call: TRBV7-8
cdr3_nt: TGTGCCAGCAGCTCGGGCCCGGGGGCGGGGCAAGATACGCAGTATTTT
cdr3_aa: CASSSGPGAGQDTQYF

j_call: TRBJ2-6
d_call: -
clone_size: -
v_call: TRBV6-1
cdr3_nt: TGTGCCAGCAGTGAAGTAGAATCGGGGCACCGCCCTGGGGCCAACGTCCTGACTTTC
cdr3_aa: CASSEVESGHRPGANVLTF

j_call: TRBJ2-7
d_call: -
clone_size: few
v_call: TRBV4-1
cdr3_nt: TGCGCCAGCAGCCTCGGACTGAAAAGTCACGAGCAGTACTTC
cdr3_aa: CASSLGLKSHEQYF

j_call: TRBJ2-3
d_call: -
clone_size: once
v_call: TRBV6-1
cdr3_nt: TGTGCCAGCACCCTAGATTTGACAGATACGCAGTATTTT
cdr3_aa: CASTLDLTDTQYF

j_call: TRBJ2-7
d_call: -
clone_size: -
v_call: TRBV16
cdr3_nt: TGTGCCAGCAGCCGCTGGCAGGGACTTTTCACCTACGAGCAGTACTTC
cdr3_aa: CASSRWQGLFTYEQYF

j_call: TRBJ2-7
d_call: TRBD2
clone_size: many
v_call: TRBV7-6
cdr3_nt: TGTGCCAGCAGCCCCTGCACTAGCGGGAGGTGCGAGCAGTACTTC
cdr3_aa: CASSPCTSGRCEQYF

j_call: TRBJ2-7
d_call: TRBD2
clone_size: few
v_call: TRBV2
cdr3_nt: TGTGCCAGCAGAGAGGGACTAGCCCATGGACTCGAGCAGTACTTC
cdr3_aa: CASREGLAHGLEQYF

j_call: TRBJ1-5
d_call: -
clone_size: once
v_call: TRBV25-1
cdr3_nt: TGTGCCAGCGGGGTGATTGAGCCCCAGCATTTT
cdr3_aa: CASGVIEPQHF

j_call: TRBJ1-5
d_call: -
clone_size: few
v_call: TRBV7-3
cdr3_nt: TGTGCCAGCAGCCCTGTGTTAGGTAGCCAGCATTTT
cdr3_aa: CASSPVLGSQHF

j_call: TRBJ2-2
d_call: -
clone_size: many
v_call: TRBV27
cdr3_nt: TGTGCCAGCAGTTTAGTTCCAGACGGGACCGGGGAGCTGTTTTTT
cdr3_aa: CASSLVPDGTGELFF

j_call: TRBJ1-2
d_call: -
clone_size: few
v_call: TRBV7-9
cdr3_nt: TGTGCCAGCAGCTTAGGAATCCCGGCCATTAGCTATGGCTACACCTTC
cdr3_aa: CASSLGIPAISYGYTF

j_call: TRBJ1-2
d_call: -
clone_size: -
v_call: TRBV20-1
cdr3_nt: TGCAGTGCTAGATCTCTGTGGGATGGCTACACCTTC
cdr3_aa: CSARSLWDGYTF

j_call: TRBJ1-1
d_call: -
clone_size: few
v_call: TRBV29-1
cdr3_nt: TGCAGCGTTGAGATCCCCCCCCTGGACAGAGGGATCCCGAGAGCTTTCTTT
cdr3_aa: CSVEIPPLDRGIPRAFF

j_call: TRBJ2-7
d_call: TRBD2
clone_size: many
v_call: TRBV20-1
cdr3_nt: TGCAGTGCCCGACTAGCGGGAGTCTCCTACGAGCAGTACTTC
cdr3_aa: CSARLAGVSYEQYF

j_call: TRBJ1-6
d_call: TRBD1
clone_size: many
v_call: TRBV5-1
cdr3_nt: TGCGCCAGCAGCCGGGACAGGGAGAATTCACCCCTCCACTTT
cdr3_aa: CASSRDRENSPLHF

j_call: TRBJ2-7
d_call: -
clone_size: many
v_call: TRBV2
cdr3_nt: TGTGCCAGCACCGGACGGTTCTCCTACGAGCAGTACTTC
cdr3_aa: CASTGRFSYEQYF

j_call: TRBJ2-3
d_call: -
clone_size: many
v_call: TRBV3-1
cdr3_nt: TGTGCCAGCAGCCAAGATTGGGCCCGCCGCCCCGCAGATACGCAGTATTTT
cdr3_aa: CASSQDWARRPADTQYF

j_call: TRBJ2-1
d_call: TRBD2
clone_size: -
v_call: TRBV7-8
cdr3_nt: TGTGCCAGCAGCTCCCCCCCATGGACTAGCGGGAGGTACAATGAGCAGTTCTTC
cdr3_aa: CASSSPPWTSGRYNEQFF

j_call: TRBJ1-5
d_call: TRBD1
clone_size: many
v_call: TRBV7-8
cdr3_nt: TGTGCCAGCAGCTTAGCAGGGGGCGGTCAGCCCCAGCATTTT
cdr3_aa: CASSLAGGGQPQHF

j_call: TRBJ2-5
d_call: -
clone_size: few
v_call: TRBV19
cdr3_nt: TGTGCCAGTAAATCAGGGTTAGGGACCCAGTACTTC
cdr3_aa: CASKSGLGTQYF

j_call: TRBJ2-2
d_call: -
clone_size: -
v_call: TRBV18
cdr3_nt: TGTGCCAGCTCACCCGGAGCAGGGGACACCGGGGAGCTGTTTTTT
cdr3_aa: CASSPGAGDTGELFF

j_call: TRBJ2-7
d_call: -
clone_size: many
v_call: TRBV30
cdr3_nt: TGTGCCTGGAGGGCGGCAAGACACTACGAGCAGTACTTC
cdr3_aa: CAWRAARHYEQYF

j_call: TRBJ2-7
d_call: TRBD2
clone_size: -
v_call: TRBV10-3
cdr3_nt: TGTGCCATCTGTCCGCGGGAGGGCCCGGGCTACGAGCAGTACTTC
cdr3_aa: CAICPREGPGYEQYF

j_call: TRBJ2-3
d_call: -
clone_size: many
v_call: TRBV11-2
cdr3_nt: TGTGCCAGCAGCTTCTTGACAGATACGCAGTATTTT
cdr3_aa: CASSFLTDTQYF

j_call: TRBJ2-7
d_call: TRBD2
clone_size: -
v_call: TRBV7-9
cdr3_nt: TGTGCCAGCACCCTCCTCCCGGGGGGAACAGGCTGGAGGTCCTACGAGCAGTACTTC
cdr3_aa: CASTLLPGGTGWRSYEQYF

j_call: TRBJ2-5
d_call: -
clone_size: -
v_call: TRBV7-9
cdr3_nt: TGTGCCAGCAGCTTAGTGGTAGCGGAAGAGGGCAAGACCCAGTACTTC
cdr3_aa: CASSLVVAEEGKTQYF